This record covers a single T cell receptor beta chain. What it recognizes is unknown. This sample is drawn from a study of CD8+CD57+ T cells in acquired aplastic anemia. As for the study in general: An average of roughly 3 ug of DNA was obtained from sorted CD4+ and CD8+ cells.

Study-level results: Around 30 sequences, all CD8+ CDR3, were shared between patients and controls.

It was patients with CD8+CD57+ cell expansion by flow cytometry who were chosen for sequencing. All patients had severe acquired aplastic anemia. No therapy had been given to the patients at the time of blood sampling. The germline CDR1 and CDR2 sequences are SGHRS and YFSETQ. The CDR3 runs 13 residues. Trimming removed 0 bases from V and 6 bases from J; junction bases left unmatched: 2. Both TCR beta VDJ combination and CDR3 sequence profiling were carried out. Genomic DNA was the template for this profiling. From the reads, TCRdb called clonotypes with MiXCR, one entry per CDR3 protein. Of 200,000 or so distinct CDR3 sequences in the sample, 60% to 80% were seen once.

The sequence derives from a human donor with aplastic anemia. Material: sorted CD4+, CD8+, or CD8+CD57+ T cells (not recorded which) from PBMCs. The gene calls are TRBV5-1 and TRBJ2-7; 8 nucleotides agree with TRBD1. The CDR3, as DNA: TGCGCCAGCAGCTTGGATACAGGGGGCGAGCAGTACTTC. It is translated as CASSLDTGGEQYF.